One and the same sample provided the 17 T cell receptor beta chains below, sequenced in a study of siplizumab effects on memory and regulatory T cells. Here immunoSEQ multiplex PCR was the method, and the copy in TCRdb shows in-frame clones only, minus some. The sample comprises roughly 120,000 clones, roughly nine tenths of which are singletons, and 0.75% rests with the top ten. The specimen was Tregs sorted from blood. Receptors originate from a human donor in good health.

The chain combines TRBV5-1 with TRBJ2-7; D may be TRBD1 (6 bases). Germline V gene sequence: CDR1 SGHRS, CDR2 YFSETQ. The CDR3 consists of 15 residues. Trimming removed 4 bases at V and 6 bases at J, with 20 bases between. CDR3 nucleotides: TGCGCCAGCAGCGCAGCAGGGGTCCCCCTACGCGAGCAGTACTTC. Amino acid sequence: CASSAAGVPLREQYF.

This chain connects TRBV11-2 to TRBJ1-2; D is undetermined. CDR1 and CDR2 (germline): SGHAT, FQNNGV. The germline V and J ends were trimmed by 1 base and 4 bases, with 10 bases remaining between them. This CDR3 spans 14 amino acids. CDR3 sequence reads: CASSLGPSFYGYTF. The CDR3, as DNA: TGTGCCAGCAGCTTAGGCCCCTCTTTCTATGGCTACACCTTC.

V and J are TRBV15 and TRBJ1-1, with a weak D call TRBD1 (5 bases). The V end was cut by 4 bases, the J end by 11 bases, with 20 bases between. The CDR3 consists of 14 residues. Germline assignment: CDR1 LNHNV and CDR2 YYDKDF (reference sequence). CDR3 residues: CATSIASPGFGAFF. The DNA for the CDR3 is TGTGCCACCAGCATAGCCTCCCCAGGGTTCGGCGCTTTCTTT.

The chain uses TRBV6-1 and TRBJ1-5, with D possibly being TRBD1 (5 bases). The germline V gene encodes CDR1 MNHNS and CDR2 SASEGT. Trimming removed 9 bases from V and 0 bases from J, with 15 bases in between. CDR3 size: 15 residues. CDR3 loop: CASASGPVSNQPQHF. The DNA of the CDR3 is TGTGCCAGTGCATCGGGGCCGGTTAGCAATCAGCCCCAGCATTTT.

V usage is TRBV18 and J usage is TRBJ1-2; D perhaps matches TRBD1 (5 bases). Germline values: CDR1 KGHSH, CDR2 LQKENI. There are 12 residues in the CDR3. V lost 2 bases and J 8 bases, leaving 9 bases between the germline ends. CDR3 in amino acids: CASSPSGNGYTF. CDR3 nucleotide sequence: TGTGCCAGCTCACCATCAGGGAACGGCTACACCTTC.

This CDR3 is CASSPPTGLNTEAFF. Written as DNA, the CDR3 is TGTGCCAGCAGCCCTCCGACAGGGCTGAACACTGAAGCTTTCTTT. The rearrangement joins TRBV7-9 to TRBJ1-1, with 7 bases aligning to TRBD1. The germline V gene has CDR1 SEHNR and CDR2 FQNEAQ (reference sequence). V dropped 5 bases and J dropped 0; count of bases not matched to a gene: 6. CDR3 length: 15 residues.

The chain couples TRBV7-9 to TRBJ1-4, with a possible D match to TRBD1 (5 bases). The CDR3 has 17 amino acids. Trimming pared 9 bases from V and 5 bases from J, leaving 25 bases between. The germline V gene has CDR1 SEHNR and CDR2 FQNEAQ (reference sequence). This CDR3 is CASSSLGAGLQNEKLFF. The DNA for the CDR3 is TGTGCCAGTTCTAGCTTGGGCGCGGGACTACAAAATGAAAAACTGTTTTTT.

The V call is TRBV5-4, the J call TRBJ2-5; TRBD2 aligns across 8 bases. This CDR3 contains 17 residues. The trim removed 4 bases at V and 5 bases at J, leaving 16 bases unmatched. The germline gives CDR1 SGHNT, CDR2 YYREEE (reference sequence). The CDR3 coding sequence is TGTGCCAGCAGCCCATACCTCGGACTAACGGGGGGGGAGACCCAGTACTTC. Protein sequence: CASSPYLGLTGGETQYF.

The chain joins TRBV7-9 to TRBJ2-5, with D unresolved. CDR1 is SEHNR, CDR2 FQNEAQ, per germline (reference sequence). CDR3 length: 12 amino acids. The V and J ends lost 4 bases and 2 bases respectively, with 5 bases between them. The CDR3 DNA reads TGTGCCAGCAGCTCACCACAAGAGACCCAGTACTTC. It encodes CASSSPQETQYF.

J is TRBJ1-6 and V is TRBV2; D is ambiguous. In germline, CDR1 is SNHLY, CDR2 FYNNEI. CDR3 length: 13 residues. V was shortened by 6 bases and J by 6 bases, with 9 bases between the two germline ends. CDR3 protein: CASRTYSNSPLHF. CDR3 DNA: TGTGCCAGCAGGACCTACTCTAATTCACCCCTCCACTTT.

This clone has a single count. The chain carries TRBV5-1 and TRBJ1-2, with 12 bases fitting TRBD1. This CDR3 has 16 amino acids. Germline lookup yields CDR1 SGHRS and CDR2 YFSETQ. With V trimmed by 6 bases and J by 5 bases, 11 bases remained unmatched. CDR3 DNA sequence: TGCGCCAGCACCTCGGGACAGGGGGCGATAATTTATGGCTACACCTTC. Translation gives CASTSGQGAIIYGYTF.

The rearrangement uses TRBV6-1 and TRBJ1-5; a weak D match, TRBD1 (5 bases). CDR1 MNHNS and CDR2 SASEGT come from the germline V gene. The CDR3 spans 11 residues. Trimming left V 11 bases short and J 7 bases short, with 12 bases between. The CDR3 spells CAASRAQPQHF. DNA for the CDR3: TGTGCCGCCTCCAGGGCCCAGCCCCAGCATTTT.

The chain recombines TRBV7-2 with TRBJ1-5; D perhaps matches TRBD1 (5 bases). The CDR3 is made up of 14 amino acids. Trimming took off 2 bases at V and 2 bases at J, with 7 bases between the two ends. Germline assignment: CDR1 SGHTA and CDR2 FQGNSA. The CDR3 loop reads CASSLRGGNQPQHF. The CDR3 bases are TGTGCCAGCAGCTTAAGGGGCGGCAATCAGCCCCAGCATTTT.

The gene calls are TRBV7-8 and TRBJ2-2; 8 bases line up with TRBD1. The germline CDR1 and CDR2 sequences are SGHVS and FQNEAQ. The length of the CDR3 is 15 residues. J lost 7 bases, V lost 1 base, and 5 bases had no gene match. Here the CDR3 reads CASSLGQGWGGELFF. The CDR3 nucleotides are TGTGCCAGCAGCTTAGGACAGGGGTGGGGCGGGGAGCTGTTTTTT.

The gene calls are TRBV2 and TRBJ1-5, with D unclear. The V end lost 8 bases, the J end lost 9 bases, and 17 bases lay between the germline ends. Germline CDR1 and CDR2: SNHLY and FYNNEI. The CDR3 length is 13 residues. The CDR3 sequence: CASAEAALRPQHF. In DNA form, the CDR3 reads TGTGCCAGCGCCGAGGCAGCCCTACGGCCCCAGCATTTT. The entire variable domain, with the rest obtained from reference TRBV2 and TRBJ1-5, is as follows: EPEVTQTPSHQVTQMGQEVILRCVPISNHLYFYWYRQILGQKVEFLVSFYNNEISEKSEIFDDQFSVERPDGSNFTLKIRSTKLEDSAMYFCASAEAALRPQHFGDGTRLSIL.

In DNA form, the CDR3 reads TGTGCCAGCAGTTTAGCCGGGACAGATTATGGCTACACCTTC. Translated: CASSLAGTDYGYTF. This chain links TRBV6-1 with TRBJ1-2, with 7 nucleotides matching TRBD1. Germline-derived CDR1 and CDR2 are MNHNS and SASEGT. Trimming took 5 bases from V and 5 from J; bases not matched to a gene: 8. The CDR3 contains 14 residues.

This chain joins TRBV11-2 and TRBJ2-7, with 9 bases lining up with TRBD2. Losses at the gene ends were 1 base for V and 2 bases for J; bases not matched to a gene: 9. CDR1 SGHAT and CDR2 FQNNGV come from the germline V gene. The CDR3 has 17 amino acids. The CDR3 sequence is CASSLGGRAGGPYEQYF. CDR3 sequence (DNA): TGTGCCAGCAGCTTAGGAGGTCGAGCGGGAGGACCCTACGAGCAGTACTTC.